This T cell receptor beta chain was identified during a study of cytomegalovirus exposure and HLA in healthy donors. Background on the study: The approximately 680 first-cohort repertoires and the 95 to 150 validation repertoires shared the same platform, a later analysis reported.

Remarks on this clone: What it recognizes is unknown.

Study-wide results and limits: The tendency of first-cohort TCR clusters to co-occur in the 90 to 150 validation repertoires was the finding of a later analysis. Some TCR beta chains (over 150 of them) were listed as cytomegalovirus-associated.

Sequencing used immunoSEQ multiplex PCR; TCRdb keeps in-frame clones, though not all of them. The table has about 300,000 clones, around 89% seen once. The junction had 20 bases not matched to a gene; V was cut back by 5 bases and J by 11 bases. In germline, CDR1 is LGHNT, CDR2 FRNRAP. The CDR3 has 16 amino acids. The rearrangement links TRBV12-5 to TRBJ1-1; 7 bases are a match to TRBD1. The sample taken for sequencing was PBMCs. This receptor was taken from a woman in her late teens or twenties in good health and CMV-seronegative. The DNA for the CDR3 is TGTGCTAGTGGTGGACTATCTCCGGACAGGCAGCTTGCGGCTTTCTTT. Protein: CASGGLSPDRQLAAFF.